This T cell receptor beta chain was documented in a study of radiation and T cells in renal cell carcinoma. Comment on this clone: Its antigen is as yet unknown. A read error may account for a junction end that differs from germline.

Time point here: blood 2 weeks post-SBRT. The treatment here: 15 Gy SBRT to primary tumor, nephrectomy 4 weeks later. Serial blood draws occurred at baseline and 2 and 4 weeks post-SBRT. The patient's renal cell carcinoma had clear cell pathology. Some clones are missing from TCRdb's copy, which holds only in-frame ones; the method was immunoSEQ multiplex PCR. The repertoire includes roughly 150,000 clones, 87% of them detected once, and around 13% sits in the top ten. CDR3 size: 16 residues. From germline, CDR1 is MGHDK and CDR2 SYGVNS. Findings and caveats of the study: Top tumor clonotypes rose in blood 2 weeks post-radiation, then contracted. Pretreatment tumor biopsies were lacking, so baseline clonotypes are unknown.

The chain combines TRBV25-1 with TRBJ2-7; D tentatively reads TRBD1 or TRBD2 (5 bases each). This TCR came from a woman aged 45-65 years with renal cell carcinoma. Specimen: blood, collected from a patient whose treatment included radiotherapy and nephrectomy. The DNA for the CDR3 is TGTGCCAGCAGTGCAGCTCCCGGGACGGCCTCCCACGAGCAGTACTTC. Protein: CASSAAPGTASHEQYF.